This T cell receptor (beta chain) emerged from a study of T cells in Graves' hyperthyroidism and ophthalmopathy. Study at large: Initial diagnosis, before any treatment, was when peripheral blood was collected.

Newly diagnosed hyperthyroidism, duration under 2 months, in patients aged 18 to 65. Not enrolled were patients with uncontrolled infection, other autoimmune disease, pregnancy or lactation. Diagnoses rested on clinical symptoms, serum thyroxine and TRAb, thyroid ultrasound and orbital computed tomography. After removal of 2 bases from V and 0 bases from J, the junction contained 0 bases not matched to a gene. Germline V gene data show CDR1 as ENHRY and CDR2 as SYGVKD. CDR3 length: 14 residues. What was amplified from RNA transcripts were TCR beta CDR3 regions. Primed by the HTBI set, a first-round RT-PCR was run on the TCR CDR3. A single record per CDR3 protein comes from TCRdb applying MiXCR to the multiplex PCR reads. The data contain over 300,000 distinct CDR3 sequences, approximately 14% of them singletons.

The TCR was taken from a woman in her sixties or seventies with Graves' hyperthyroidism. The sample taken for sequencing was blood. V gene TRBV10-3 combines with J gene TRBJ1-1; 7 nucleotides match TRBD1. The CDR3 region is CAISEGTVNTEAFF. CDR3 in DNA: TGTGCCATCAGTGAGGGGACAGTGAACACTGAAGCTTTCTTT.